These T cell receptor beta chains were read from a single sample in a study of blood T cell repertoires in COVID-19. TCRdb keeps only in-frame clones here, not all; method: immunoSEQ multiplex PCR. The table shows fewer than 250,000 clones, with about 83% occurring only once. Sequencing was performed on peripheral blood. The receptors were sampled from a woman in her fifties or sixties with acute or convalescent COVID-19. Each CDR3 is given with its conserved first and last residue. D genes are given only for firm matches. Size is stated for part of the rows, as once, few or many counts, or as a class when the clone is expanded.

D: NA; length: 13; J: TRBJ1-1; V: TRBV7-3; size: NA; DNA: TGTGCCAGCAGCTCGGACAGGAACACTGAAGCTTTCTTT; CDR3: CASSSDRNTEAFF
D: NA; length: 12; J: TRBJ1-5; V: TRBV18; size: once; DNA: TGTGCCAGCTCACCGTCGAATCAGCCCCAGCATTTT; CDR3: CASSPSNQPQHF
D: NA; length: 12; J: TRBJ1-4; V: TRBV12-3/TRBV12-4; size: NA; DNA: TGTGCCAGCAGTCTGTCGCGTGAAAAACTGTTTTTT; CDR3: CASSLSREKLFF
D: TRBD1; length: 16; J: TRBJ1-5; V: TRBV28; size: NA; DNA: TGTGCCAGCAGTAAACAGGGGCGAGGAAGCAATCAGCCCCAGCATTTT; CDR3: CASSKQGRGSNQPQHF
D: NA; length: 13; J: TRBJ1-5; V: TRBV28; size: NA; DNA: TGTGCCAGCAGAGTAACGGTCAATCAGCCCCAGCATTTT; CDR3: CASRVTVNQPQHF
D: NA; length: 15; J: TRBJ1-2; V: TRBV4-3; size: NA; DNA: TGCGCCAGCAGCGACCCCAGCAGGGGAGTGGCTGGCTACACCTTC; CDR3: CASSDPSRGVAGYTF
D: TRBD1; length: 13; J: TRBJ2-5; V: TRBV29-1; size: NA; DNA: TGCAGCGTTCGGGGACAGAGCCAAGAGACCCAGTACTTC; CDR3: CSVRGQSQETQYF
D: TRBD1; length: 15; J: TRBJ2-7; V: TRBV7-2; size: NA; DNA: TGTGCCAGCAGCTTAAGGACAGGGGGCTCCTACGAGCAGTACTTC; CDR3: CASSLRTGGSYEQYF
D: TRBD2; length: 19; J: TRBJ2-3; V: TRBV7-3; size: NA; DNA: TGTGCCAGCAGCTTAAGTGCCGCCGGGGACTACGTCAGCACAGATACGCAGTATTTT; CDR3: CASSLSAAGDYVSTDTQYF
D: NA; length: 14; J: TRBJ2-2; V: TRBV5-4; size: once; DNA: TGTGCCAGCAGCTTGGCCCGGAACACCGGGGAGCTGTTTTTT; CDR3: CASSLARNTGELFF
D: NA; length: 17; J: TRBJ2-2; V: TRBV7-2; size: NA; DNA: TGTGCCAGCAGCTTATCCTTACGCCAGGAGGGCACCGGGGAGCTGTTTTTT; CDR3: CASSLSLRQEGTGELFF
D: NA; length: 14; J: TRBJ2-7; V: TRBV21-1; size: once; DNA: TGTGCCAGCAGCTGGCAACGGGAGAATGACGAGCAGTACTTC; CDR3: CASSWQRENDEQYF
D: NA; length: 13; J: TRBJ2-1; V: TRBV4-2; size: NA; DNA: TGTGCCAGCAGCCCTGCTGAGAGCAATGAGCAGTTCTTC; CDR3: CASSPAESNEQFF
D: TRBD1; length: 14; J: TRBJ1-4; V: TRBV30; size: NA; DNA: TGTGCCTGGAGTGAGGGACAGGGGGTTGAAAAACTGTTTTTT; CDR3: CAWSEGQGVEKLFF
D: NA; length: 13; J: TRBJ1-2; V: TRBV5-1; size: NA; DNA: TGCGCCAGCAGCTTGGTACAGGGAATTGGCTACACCTTC; CDR3: CASSLVQGIGYTF
D: TRBD1; length: 16; J: TRBJ1-4; V: TRBV5-1; size: NA; DNA: TGCGCCAGCAGCTTGATGACAGGGCTCACTAATGAAAAACTGTTTTTT; CDR3: CASSLMTGLTNEKLFF
D: NA; length: 15; J: TRBJ2-6; V: TRBV6-2/TRBV6-3; size: NA; DNA: TGTGCCAGCAGCCAGGGAGGTGTTGGGGCCAACGTCCTGACTTTC; CDR3: CASSQGGVGANVLTF
D: TRBD1; length: 14; J: TRBJ1-2; V: TRBV18; size: NA; DNA: TGTGCCAGCTCACCCGGGACAGGGGTCTATGGCTACACCTTC; CDR3: CASSPGTGVYGYTF
D: TRBD1; length: 13; J: TRBJ1-2; V: TRBV27; size: NA; DNA: TGTGCCAGCAGGCTGACAGGGGATTATGGCTACACCTTC; CDR3: CASRLTGDYGYTF
D: TRBD2; length: 18; J: TRBJ2-3; V: TRBV4-3; size: NA; DNA: TGCGCCAGCAGCCAAGATCAGCCTAGCGGGGGGTTGACAGATACGCAGTATTTT; CDR3: CASSQDQPSGGLTDTQYF
D: NA; length: 15; J: TRBJ2-3; V: TRBV30; size: NA; DNA: TGTGCCTGGAGTGTAGGAGGGCATGCCACAGATACGCAGTATTTT; CDR3: CAWSVGGHATDTQYF
D: NA; length: 16; J: TRBJ1-1; V: TRBV7-2; size: NA; DNA: TGTGCCAGCAGCCCCCGGGCAGCCGGGGTAGGTACTGAAGCTTTCTTT; CDR3: CASSPRAAGVGTEAFF
D: NA; length: 13; J: TRBJ1-2; V: TRBV10-1; size: NA; DNA: TGCGCCAGCAGTGAGACAAGGGGCTCTGGCTACACCTTC; CDR3: CASSETRGSGYTF
D: NA; length: 15; J: TRBJ2-2; V: TRBV7-8; size: NA; DNA: TGTGCCAGCAGCTATTGGGAAGGAGGCACCGGGGAGCTGTTTTTT; CDR3: CASSYWEGGTGELFF
D: TRBD2; length: 13; J: TRBJ2-2; V: TRBV19; size: NA; DNA: TGTGCCAGTGGGGGGGCGAACACCGGGGAGCTGTTTTTT; CDR3: CASGGANTGELFF
D: NA; length: 14; J: TRBJ2-7; V: TRBV25-1; size: NA; DNA: TGTGCCAGCAGTGAATCGGGGACTTCTTACGAGCAGTACTTC; CDR3: CASSESGTSYEQYF
D: TRBD1; length: 14; J: TRBJ1-2; V: TRBV5-1; size: NA; DNA: TGCGCCAGCAGCCACGGGACAGGGGAGTTCGGCTACACCTTC; CDR3: CASSHGTGEFGYTF
D: NA; length: 14; J: TRBJ2-7; V: TRBV5-5; size: NA; DNA: TGTGCCAGCAGGAAACAGGGCAGCTCCTACGAGCAGTACTTC; CDR3: CASRKQGSSYEQYF
D: NA; length: 15; J: TRBJ1-4; V: TRBV5-5; size: NA; DNA: TGTGCCAGCAGCACGAGGGACTGGGATAATGAAAAACTGTTTTTT; CDR3: CASSTRDWDNEKLFF